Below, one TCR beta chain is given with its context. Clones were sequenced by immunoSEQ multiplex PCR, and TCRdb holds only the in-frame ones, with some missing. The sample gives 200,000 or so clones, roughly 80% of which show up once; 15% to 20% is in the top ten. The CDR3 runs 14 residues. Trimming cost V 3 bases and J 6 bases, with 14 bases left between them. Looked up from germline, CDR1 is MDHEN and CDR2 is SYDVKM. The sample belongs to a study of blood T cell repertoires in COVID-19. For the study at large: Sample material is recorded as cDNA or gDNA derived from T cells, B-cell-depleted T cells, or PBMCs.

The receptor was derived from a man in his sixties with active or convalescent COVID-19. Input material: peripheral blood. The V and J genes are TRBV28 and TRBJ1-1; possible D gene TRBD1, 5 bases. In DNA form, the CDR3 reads TGTGCCAGCAGTTTGTGGGGGGACTTTTCTGAAGCTTTCTTT. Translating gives CASSLWGDFSEAFF.